This T cell receptor (beta chain) was identified in a study of T cell responses to AZD1222 COVID-19 vaccine. Study-wide points: Spike was spanned by vaccine-associated CD4 TCRs, with dominance at 160-218 and 743-854. Repertoires were collected only later (after the peak T cell response had occurred). Within unmutated variant regions lay the reported targets of nearly half of spike-specific TCRs.

Produced via immunoSEQ multiplex PCR; TCRdb's table is partial and in-frame only. Altogether around 100,000 clones are present, around 87% being singletons, with the ten largest covering roughly 4.2%. The germline V gene encodes CDR1 SNHLY and CDR2 FYNNEI. The V end was cut by 5 bases, the J end by 0 bases, with 8 bases between. The CDR3 spans 15 residues. Turning to this clone: What it binds is not known.

The sample consisted of peripheral blood, taken on day 0 of MenACWY control vaccination. The clonotype comes from an adult in good health. This chain joins TRBV2 and TRBJ1-6; D is ambiguous. CDR3 in amino acids: CASSSTDSYNSPLHF. The CDR3 coding sequence is TGTGCCAGCAGTAGCACGGACTCCTATAATTCACCCCTCCACTTT.